These T cell receptor beta chains were read from a single sample in a study of cytomegalovirus exposure and HLA in healthy donors. Sequenced by immunoSEQ multiplex PCR; TCRdb stores in-frame clones only, minus some. The table lists over 85,000 clones, about 95% of them singletons. The sample consisted of PBMCs. All receptors derive from a woman under 30 in good health and CMV-seronegative. CDR3s include the opening cysteine and the closing phenylalanine or tryptophan. The D gene is left open where the match is weak. Only some rows state a clone size, as once, few, many or a class for expanded clones.

D gene	V gene	J gene	clone size	CDR3 protein	CDR3 DNA
TRBD2	TRBV11-3	TRBJ2-1	-	CASSLGLAGEDEQFF	TGTGCCAGCAGCTTAGGGTTAGCGGGAGAGGATGAGCAGTTCTTC
-	TRBV7-9	TRBJ2-7	-	CASSTGGPEQYF	TGTGCCAGCAGTACCGGGGGGCCCGAGCAGTACTTC
TRBD1	TRBV9	TRBJ1-1	once	CASSVAPPGTVNTEAFF	TGTGCCAGCAGCGTAGCGCCCCCAGGGACAGTGAACACTGAAGCTTTCTTT
TRBD1	TRBV13	TRBJ1-2	-	CASSRRQGSYGYTF	TGTGCCAGCAGCCGTCGACAGGGGTCCTATGGCTACACCTTC
-	TRBV20-1	TRBJ1-3	-	CSARGGNTIYF	TGCAGTGCTCGGGGGGGGAACACCATATATTTT
TRBD1	TRBV4-1	TRBJ1-2	-	CASSQNSATGVHGYTF	TGCGCCAGCAGCCAAAACTCTGCGACAGGGGTGCATGGCTACACCTTC
-	TRBV2	TRBJ2-1	-	CASRTGYNEQFF	TGTGCCAGCAGGACAGGATACAATGAGCAGTTCTTC
-	TRBV9	TRBJ2-7	-	CASSVDQRPYEQYF	TGTGCCAGCAGCGTAGATCAGCGGCCGTACGAGCAGTACTTC
TRBD1	TRBV12-5	TRBJ1-5	-	CASGLRQGRRSNQPQHF	TGTGCTAGTGGTTTGAGACAGGGTAGGCGAAGCAATCAGCCCCAGCATTTT
TRBD2	TRBV27	TRBJ2-3	-	CASKRTSREADTQYF	TGTGCCAGCAAGAGGACTAGCCGGGAGGCAGATACGCAGTATTTT
TRBD2	TRBV14	TRBJ2-7	-	CASSPGPGLAHYEQYF	TGTGCCAGCAGCCCTGGGCCGGGACTAGCACACTACGAGCAGTACTTC
-	TRBV14	TRBJ1-2	-	CASSQVAGDYGYTF	TGTGCCAGCAGCCAAGTCGCAGGGGACTATGGCTACACCTTC
TRBD1	TRBV4-1	TRBJ2-1	-	CASSQGQGTYNEQFF	TGCGCCAGCAGCCAGGGACAGGGGACCTACAATGAGCAGTTCTTC
TRBD1	TRBV27	TRBJ1-2	-	CASSFTGGDGYTF	TGTGCCAGCAGTTTCACAGGGGGTGATGGCTACACCTTC
-	TRBV4-1	TRBJ2-3	-	CASSQDRARGTDTQYF	TGCGCCAGCAGCCAAGATAGGGCGCGGGGTACAGATACGCAGTATTTT
TRBD2	TRBV5-1	TRBJ2-1	-	CASRPTSGESYNEQFF	TGCGCCAGCAGACCGACTAGCGGGGAATCCTACAATGAGCAGTTCTTC
-	TRBV7-9	TRBJ2-7	-	CATLKPQRYEQYF	TGTGCCACCCTAAAACCCCAGAGGTACGAGCAGTACTTC
-	TRBV2	TRBJ2-4	-	CASSVNKNIQYF	TGTGCCAGCAGTGTTAATAAAAACATTCAGTACTTC
-	TRBV7-9	TRBJ1-1	-	CASSLAQGSFTEAFF	TGTGCCAGCAGCTTAGCTCAGGGGTCCTTCACTGAAGCTTTCTTT
-	TRBV19	TRBJ1-2	-	CASSMLGVSGYTF	TGTGCCAGTAGTATGTTAGGGGTATCTGGCTACACCTTC
TRBD2	TRBV18	TRBJ2-7	-	CASSPNLAGGAYEQYF	TGTGCCAGCTCACCTAATCTAGCGGGAGGGGCCTACGAGCAGTACTTC
TRBD1	TRBV27	TRBJ2-7	-	CASRGTGGFYEQYF	TGTGCCAGCAGGGGGACAGGGGGATTCTACGAGCAGTACTTC
TRBD2	TRBV9	TRBJ2-7	-	CASSVGGTTREQYF	TGTGCCAGCAGCGTAGGTGGGACTACCCGAGAGCAGTACTTC
TRBD1	TRBV10-3	TRBJ1-2	-	CAISESSGTEGGYTF	TGTGCCATCAGTGAGTCGTCCGGGACAGAGGGTGGCTACACCTTC
-	TRBV10-3	TRBJ1-2	-	CAISEGPPYGYTF	TGTGCCATCAGTGAGGGGCCACCTTATGGCTACACCTTC
TRBD1	TRBV7-9	TRBJ1-2	-	CASSLSGTGGDGYTF	TGTGCCAGCAGCTTGTCCGGGACAGGGGGGGATGGCTACACCTTC
TRBD2	TRBV10-2	TRBJ2-5	-	CASSGKREGSGALETQYF	TGCGCCAGCAGTGGGAAACGGGAGGGTAGCGGGGCCTTAGAGACCCAGTACTTC